The rows below give T cell receptor beta chains drawn from one sample of a study of CD8+CD57+ T cells in acquired aplastic anemia. A single record per CDR3 protein comes from TCRdb applying MiXCR to the reads. The sample contains hundreds of thousands of distinct CDR3 sequences, about 56% of which appear only once. Sequenced material: sorted CD4+, CD8+, or CD8+CD57+ T cells (not recorded which) from PBMCs. All receptors derive from a human donor with severe aplastic anemia or a healthy control (not recorded which). The conserved cysteine and the conserved F or W are not part of the CDR3 here. The size entry is marked missing in some rows and otherwise reads once, few, many or a size class.

>NA|TRBJ1-1|TRBV5-1
ASSFRQLKVRPEAF
>many|TRBJ1-2|TRBV6-6
ASIGGQGYYGYT
>NA|TRBJ2-7|TRBV7-9
ASSLGLGAAYEQY
>NA|TRBJ1-1|TRBV19
ASIVGPSEAF
>few|TRBJ2-2|TRBV7-9
ASHPGTGELF
>many|TRBJ1-2|TRBV11-2
ASSSGQSYGYT
>NA|TRBJ2-7|TRBV20-1
SAGVLAGLGSYEQY
>NA|TRBJ2-1|TRBV19
ASTRGGAVNEQF
>once|TRBJ2-7|TRBV10-3
AIRDRVGGQY
>NA|TRBJ2-1|TRBV20-1
SARGGGVEDEQF
>few|TRBJ2-3|TRBV29-1
SVGSTLTDTQY
>NA|TRBJ2-3|TRBV5-1
ASSGDSSGTATDTQY
>NA|TRBJ1-1|TRBV6-5
ASRRNVDTEAF
>NA|TRBJ1-1|TRBV2
ASRGAEAF
>NA|TRBJ1-2|TRBV2
ASVRVIGGYT
>NA|TRBJ2-7|TRBV15
ATSRGGEQSYEQY
>NA|TRBJ2-5|TRBV7-9
ASSLGTGEAKTQY
>many|TRBJ2-5|TRBV20-1
SAGWETQY
>NA|NA|TRBV20-1
SARDRIAGGGERTQY
>once|TRBJ2-2|TRBV15
ATSKGSGSGRLELF
>many|TRBJ2-5|TRBV7-8
ASSFQAGGETQY
>many|TRBJ1-1|TRBV29-1
SVERGREGTEAF
>many|TRBJ1-2|TRBV19
ASSIVLRGQGNYGYT
>few|TRBJ1-6|TRBV2
ASSSTTGELNSPLH
>many|TRBJ1-2|TRBV2
ASSKDRGGYT
>NA|TRBJ1-2|TRBV29-1
SVTTGTTMET
>NA|TRBJ2-5|TRBV7-2
ASSLNRGWTQY
>NA|TRBJ2-7|TRBV7-6
ASSTIAGGPSEQY
>NA|TRBJ2-5|TRBV10-3
AISEEGRQETQY
>NA|TRBJ1-5|TRBV7-2
ASSPWGFDRGSQPQH
>NA|TRBJ2-7|TRBV20-1
SASRKFSYEQY
>many|TRBJ1-1|TRBV7-9
ASSSVKGNTEAF
>NA|TRBJ2-1|TRBV19
ASGGTYNEQF
>many|TRBJ1-5|TRBV6-1
ASSEVLNQPQH